This TCR beta chain was obtained from a study of blood T cell repertoires in COVID-19. Looking at the study overall: Specimens from acute and convalescent COVID-19 originated in the United States, Italy and Spain.

Profiled with immunoSEQ multiplex PCR; TCRdb holds only in-frame clones, not every one. Here the sample spans 80,000 to 100,000 clones, 85% to 90% being singletons. The CDR3 extends over 17 amino acids. Trimming shortened V by 0 bases and J by 0 bases, and 14 bases separated the two germline ends. CDR1 is LGHDT and CDR2 is YNNKEL in the germline V gene (reference sequence). The TCR was taken from a woman aged 55-75 years in a cohort sampled during active or convalescent COVID-19. Specimen: peripheral blood. V and J are TRBV3-1 (or the pseudogene TRBV3-2) and TRBJ2-5, with D hard to call. The CDR3 sequence is CASSQEIGWADQETQYF. CDR3 sequence (DNA): TGTGCCAGCAGCCAAGAAATCGGTTGGGCAGACCAAGAGACCCAGTACTTC.